Presented here are 2 T cell receptor beta chains from one specimen sequenced in a study of shared clonotypes between healthy human individuals. Generated by immunoSEQ multiplex PCR, the TCRdb table keeps only in-frame clones and is missing some. The repertoire has some 790,000 clones, about two thirds of them found once; the top ten carry more than 1.5%. Sequencing used memory CD4+ T cells sorted from blood. Noted subset: CD45RA-negative fraction. These receptors all stem from a young woman in good health.

As concerns this clone: Different DNA sequences within this sample yield the same CDR3. This sequence joins TRBV6-1 and TRBJ2-7, with 10 bases fitting TRBD2. Germline trimming cut 1 base from V and 4 bases from J; bases unmatched to any gene: 4. CDR1 is MNHNS, CDR2 SASEGT, per germline. The CDR3 extends over 15 amino acids. CDR3 sequence (DNA): TGTGCCAGCAGTGAAGGAGCGGGAGGGTTTTACGAGCAGTACTTC. Translated: CASSEGAGGFYEQYF.

This clone showed up many times. The CDR3 sequence is CASSSNEDEQYF. The CDR3 nucleotides read TGTGCCAGCAGCTCGAATGAGGACGAGCAGTACTTC. The chain carries TRBV11-1 and TRBJ2-7, with D unclear. This CDR3 has 12 amino acids. Germline lookup yields CDR1 SGHAT and CDR2 FQDESV (reference sequence). The V gene lost 4 bases and the J gene lost 5 bases, with 9 bases spanning the gap.